The 28 T cell receptor beta chains given below trace back to one sample, sequenced in a study of cytomegalovirus exposure and HLA in healthy donors. 60 Vbeta and 13 Jbeta primers were used in PCR. Using immunoSEQ multiplex PCR, the repertoire was profiled, and TCRdb retains in-frame clones only, with some absent. The sample records around 140,000 clones, 75% to 85% being singletons. Sequencing was done on a sample of PBMCs. The receptors originated from a male donor in good health and CMV-seronegative.

Only a few counts were recorded for this clone. The chain uses TRBV19 and TRBJ1-5; TRBD1 is a possible D gene (5 bases). Germline V CDR1 and CDR2: LNHDA, SQIVND (reference sequence). V gave up 5 bases and J gave up 7 bases, with 12 bases separating them. The CDR3 is 13 amino acids. The CDR3 protein is CASSPGVGQPQHF. In DNA form, the CDR3 reads TGTGCCAGTAGTCCGGGGGTGGGCCAGCCCCAGCATTTT. The full variable domain, its missing parts supplied by reference TRBV19 and TRBJ1-5, is DGGITQSPKYLFRKEGQNVTLSCEQNLNHDAMYWYRQDPGQGLRLIYYSQIVNDFQKGDIAEGYSVSREKKESFPLTVTSAQKNPTAFYLCASSPGVGQPQHFGDGTRLSIL.

CDR3 sequence (DNA): TGTGCCAGCAGCCAAGTAGCGGGGGGGGACTACAATGAGCAGTTCTTC. Translated, it gives CASSQVAGGDYNEQFF. The chain recombines TRBV4-2 with TRBJ2-1; 11 bases are a match to TRBD2. The CDR3 is 16 amino acids. V was clipped by 1 base and J by 3 bases; unmatched bases: 2. In germline, CDR1 is LGHNA, CDR2 YNFKEQ.

A remark on this clone: The sample holds other DNA sequences that translate to the same CDR3. The rearrangement uses TRBV10-1 and TRBJ2-3; 8 bases are a match to TRBD2. Germline V gene data show CDR1 as WNHNN and CDR2 as SYGVQD (reference sequence). The CDR3 spans 15 residues. V shed 3 bases, J shed 1 base, and the junction held 3 bases outside the gene matches. The DNA of the CDR3 is TGCGCCAGCAGTGAAACTAGCGGACGCACAGATACGCAGTATTTT. Translated, it gives CASSETSGRTDTQYF.

This chain joins TRBV2 and TRBJ1-1; D might be TRBD1 (5 bases). Per germline, CDR1 SNHLY and CDR2 FYNNEI. The CDR3 consists of 14 residues. Deletions cut 3 bases from V and 0 bases from J, with 8 bases between. In nucleotides, the CDR3 is TGTGCCAGCAGTGAGGGGCAGCTGAACACTGAAGCTTTCTTT. Translation: CASSEGQLNTEAFF.

CDR3 sequence: CASSLAGTRETQYF. CDR3 coding DNA: TGTGCCAGCAGCTTAGCTGGGACAAGGGAGACCCAGTACTTC. The genes are TRBV7-2 and TRBJ2-5; D perhaps matches TRBD1 (6 bases). The CDR3 extends over 14 amino acids. The germline gives CDR1 SGHTA, CDR2 FQGNSA. V was cut by 0 bases and J by 5 bases, with 10 bases left in between.

V and J are TRBV5-1 and TRBJ2-5; 10 nucleotides line up with TRBD1. Looked up from germline, CDR1 is SGHRS and CDR2 is YFSETQ. The ends lost 4 bases at V and 5 bases at J; junction bases unmatched: 11. This CDR3 has 16 residues. CDR3 sequence: CASSPKDRGEWETQYF. CDR3 bases: TGCGCCAGCAGCCCCAAGGACAGGGGGGAGTGGGAGACCCAGTACTTC.

V usage is TRBV10-3 and J usage is TRBJ2-3; 9 bases fit TRBD1. CDR3 size: 15 residues. V shed 2 bases, J shed 2 bases, and the junction held 2 bases outside the gene matches. CDR1 is ENHRY, CDR2 SYGVKD, per germline. The CDR3 is CAISERTGDTDTQYF. The CDR3 DNA sequence: TGTGCCATCAGTGAGAGGACAGGGGACACAGATACGCAGTATTTT.

The chain uses TRBV7-9 and TRBJ1-6, with a weak D call TRBD1 (5 bases). CDR1 is SEHNR, CDR2 FQNEAQ, per germline (reference sequence). V was pared by 5 bases and J by 5 bases, with 10 bases between. The CDR3 totals 14 residues. CDR3 coding DNA: TGTGCCAGCAGCCAGAGACAGAATAATTCACCCCTCCACTTT. This codes for CASSQRQNNSPLHF.

The chain is built from TRBV11-2 and TRBJ2-7; 7 positions agree with TRBD2. Trimming took 1 base from V and 3 from J; bases not matched to a gene: 9. This CDR3 comprises 16 residues. The germline gives CDR1 SGHAT, CDR2 FQNNGV. CDR3 residues: CASSLVVASGVYEQYF. CDR3 nucleotide sequence: TGTGCCAGCAGCTTAGTAGTGGCTAGCGGAGTCTACGAGCAGTACTTC.

V gene TRBV19 combines with J gene TRBJ1-1; maybe TRBD1 (5 bases). V was cut by 5 bases and J by 3 bases, with 13 bases left in between. Germline loops: CDR1 LNHDA, CDR2 SQIVND (reference sequence). The CDR3 sequence is 14 residues long. The CDR3 DNA reads TGTGCCAGTAGTGCCGGGGGAGAAGACACTGAAGCTTTCTTT. It yields the protein CASSAGGEDTEAFF.

CDR3: CASSIVPEAYEQYF. DNA for the CDR3: TGTGCCAGTAGTATAGTACCAGAAGCCTACGAGCAGTACTTC. V gene TRBV19 combines with J gene TRBJ2-7, with no clear D. With 1 base removed from V and 2 bases from J, the gap between germline ends came to 9 bases. The CDR3 has 14 amino acids. In germline, CDR1 is LNHDA, CDR2 SQIVND (reference sequence).

The rearrangement joins TRBV6-5 to TRBJ1-1; weak D call: TRBD1 (6 bases). Trimming stripped 3 bases from V and 7 bases from J, with 15 bases between. The CDR3 is 14 residues long. Germline CDR1 and CDR2: MNHEY and SVGAGI. DNA for the CDR3: TGTGCCAGCAGTTATGTGGCAGGGGAAAGTGAAGCTTTCTTT. This encodes CASSYVAGESEAFF.

The table lists this clone with a few counts. The chain couples TRBV6-5 to TRBJ1-6; 7 positions agree with TRBD1. The junction had 8 bases not matched to a gene; V was cut back by 6 bases and J by 6 bases. Germline V lookup: CDR1 MNHEY, CDR2 SVGAGI. The CDR3 spans 15 residues. CDR3 DNA: TGTGCCAGCAGCCTATCCCGGGACAGTAATTCACCCCTCCACTTT. The encoded protein is CASSLSRDSNSPLHF.

V is TRBV15 and J is TRBJ1-5; 8 bases match TRBD1. The CDR3 length is 16 residues. After removal of 1 base from V and 6 bases from J, the junction contained 8 bases not matched to a gene. CDR1 LNHNV and CDR2 YYDKDF come from the germline V gene (reference sequence). CDR3 bases: TGTGCCACCAGCAGAGGTCAGGGGGCAGGCGTTCAGCCCCAGCATTTT. It translates to CATSRGQGAGVQPQHF.

The V and J genes are TRBV7-2 and TRBJ1-3; a possible D gene is TRBD1 (5 bases). CDR3 length: 14 residues. The germline V and J ends were trimmed by 1 base and 5 bases, with 9 bases remaining between them. Germline V gene data show CDR1 as SGHTA and CDR2 as FQGNSA. In DNA, the CDR3 is TGTGCCAGCAGCTTAGGGGCAGGGCGAAACACCATATATTTT. Translating it yields CASSLGAGRNTIYF.

This chain joins TRBV11-3 and TRBJ2-5; 9 positions agree with TRBD2. Near its end, the DNA agrees better with TRBJ2-7, so the J call may be wrong. CDR3 length: 15 residues. Looked up from germline, CDR1 is SGHNT and CDR2 is YENEEA. The CDR3: CASSVAGAISYEQYF. In DNA, the CDR3 is TGTGCCAGCAGTGTAGCGGGGGCTATCTCCTACGAGCAGTACTTC.

The V gene is TRBV18, the J gene TRBJ2-2; 14 nucleotides match TRBD2. Germline CDR1 is KGHSH and CDR2 is LQKENI. J gave up 0 bases and V 3 bases, and 3 bases lay outside the gene matches. The CDR3 totals 18 residues. The CDR3 sequence is CASSPGTSGGANTGELFF. CDR3 in DNA: TGTGCCAGCTCACCTGGGACTAGCGGGGGAGCGAACACCGGGGAGCTGTTTTTT.

The CDR3 region has the DNA TGTGCCTGGACCGGCGGGGGGAGGTATACCGGGGAGCTGTTTTTT. Protein: CAWTGGGRYTGELFF. This chain connects TRBV30 to TRBJ2-2, with 8 bases identical to TRBD2. In germline, CDR1 is GTSNPN, CDR2 SVGIG (reference sequence). Trimming removed 4 bases from V and 5 bases from J; junction bases left unmatched: 9. The CDR3 loop spans 15 amino acids.

V gene TRBV7-9 combines with J gene TRBJ1-2; 9 bases are shared with TRBD1. The CDR3 is 18 amino acids. J was trimmed by 2 bases and V by 5 bases; bases with no gene match: 15. Germline loops: CDR1 SEHNR, CDR2 FQNEAQ (reference sequence). The CDR3 DNA sequence: TGTGCCAGCAGCATACCCGGGACAGGGTGGGAATCCAACTATGGCTACACCTTC. Amino acids: CASSIPGTGWESNYGYTF. Full variable domain (remainder filled in from reference TRBV7-9 and TRBJ1-2): DTGVSQNPRHKITKRGQNVTFRCDPISEHNRLYWYRQTLGQGPEFLTYFQNEAQLEKSRLLSDRFSAERPKGSFSTLEIQRTEQGDSAMYLCASSIPGTGWESNYGYTFGSGTRLTVV.

This chain uses TRBV7-9 with TRBJ1-5; D uncertain. Germline V gives CDR1 SEHNR, CDR2 FQNEAQ (reference sequence). This CDR3 comprises 12 residues. V was cut by 5 bases and J by 6 bases, with 8 bases left in between. CDR3 DNA sequence: TGTGCCAGCAGCCCCGGGTCTCAGCCCCAGCATTTT. Translated: CASSPGSQPQHF.

The rearrangement uses TRBV5-4 and TRBJ1-1, with D possibly matching TRBD1 (6 bases). CDR3 length: 16 residues. Trimming took off 1 base at V and 0 bases at J, with 13 bases between the two ends. Germline CDR1 is SGHNT and CDR2 is YYREEE (reference sequence). The CDR3 DNA reads TGTGCCAGCAGCTTGCAGGGACATTGGATGAACACTGAAGCTTTCTTT. Protein sequence: CASSLQGHWMNTEAFF.

This clone showed up just a few times. The chain couples TRBV18 to TRBJ1-1, with D unclear. Germline loops: CDR1 KGHSH, CDR2 LQKENI. The V gene lost 3 bases and the J gene lost 0 bases, with 8 bases spanning the gap. CDR3 length equals 14 residues. This CDR3 reads CASSPDLMNTEAFF. The CDR3 nucleotides read TGTGCCAGCTCACCCGATCTAATGAACACTGAAGCTTTCTTT.

This rearrangement joins TRBV30 to TRBJ2-1; possibly TRBD2 for D (6 bases). The CDR3 loop spans 14 amino acids. V dropped 0 bases and J dropped 9 bases, with 15 bases sitting between them. Germline assignment: CDR1 GTSNPN and CDR2 SVGIG (reference sequence). The CDR3 DNA follows: TGTGCCTGGAGTGTGAATTTGGGGGGAGGTGAGCAGTTCTTC. It codes for CAWSVNLGGGEQFF.

The chain uses TRBV5-1 and TRBJ2-3; D possibly corresponds to TRBD2 (6 bases). Looked up from germline, CDR1 is SGHRS and CDR2 is YFSETQ. The CDR3 is 16 residues long. The V end was cut by 0 bases, the J end by 0 bases, with 11 bases between. DNA of the CDR3: TGCGCCAGCAGCTTGGCGTGGGACTTAAGCACAGATACGCAGTATTTT. It codes for CASSLAWDLSTDTQYF.

This clone is a singleton in its sample. J is TRBJ1-6 and V is TRBV7-8; a possible D gene is TRBD1 (6 bases). Germline V CDR1 and CDR2: SGHVS, FQNEAQ. The V end lost 4 bases, the J end lost 11 bases, and 21 bases lay between the germline ends. This CDR3 comprises 16 residues. CDR3 coding DNA: TGTGCCAGCAGCTCCCGGACAGTGGGACGAAATCCACCCCTCCACTTT. Encoded protein: CASSSRTVGRNPPLHF. The full variable domain, with the rest looked up from reference TRBV7-8 and TRBJ1-6, is GAGVSQSPRYKVAKRGQDVALRCDPISGHVSLFWYQQALGQGPEFLTYFQNEAQLDKSGLPSDRFFAERPEGSVSTLKIQRTQQEDSAVYLCASSSRTVGRNPPLHFGNGTRLTVT.

This clone was counted only a few times. The rearrangement links TRBV4-3 to TRBJ1-4; TRBD1 matches 7 bases. The CDR3 is 15 residues long. The germline CDR1 and CDR2 sequences are LGHNA and YSLEER. V was pared by 4 bases and J by 3 bases, with 5 bases of the junction left unmatched. DNA for the CDR3: TGCGCCAGCAGCCTTGGACAGGCGGCTAATGAAAAACTGTTTTTT. The encoded protein is CASSLGQAANEKLFF.

This chain's CDR3 is CASSLGQAGELFF. The CDR3 nucleotides are TGCGCCAGCAGCTTAGGACAGGCCGGGGAGCTGTTTTTT. The chain recombines TRBV5-1 with TRBJ2-2, with 7 nucleotides matching TRBD1. Per germline, CDR1 SGHRS and CDR2 YFSETQ. The CDR3 covers 13 residues. Germline trimming cut 2 bases from V and 6 bases from J; bases unmatched to any gene: 1.

The rearrangement links TRBV4-3 to TRBJ1-5; TRBD1 matches 7 bases. This CDR3 region has 14 residues. V shed 0 bases, J shed 7 bases, and the junction held 3 bases outside the gene matches. The V gene's germline CDR1 is LGHNA and CDR2 YSLEER. Here the CDR3 DNA reads TGCGCCAGCAGCCAAGATGAACAGGGGCAGCCCCAGCATTTT. Encoded protein: CASSQDEQGQPQHF.